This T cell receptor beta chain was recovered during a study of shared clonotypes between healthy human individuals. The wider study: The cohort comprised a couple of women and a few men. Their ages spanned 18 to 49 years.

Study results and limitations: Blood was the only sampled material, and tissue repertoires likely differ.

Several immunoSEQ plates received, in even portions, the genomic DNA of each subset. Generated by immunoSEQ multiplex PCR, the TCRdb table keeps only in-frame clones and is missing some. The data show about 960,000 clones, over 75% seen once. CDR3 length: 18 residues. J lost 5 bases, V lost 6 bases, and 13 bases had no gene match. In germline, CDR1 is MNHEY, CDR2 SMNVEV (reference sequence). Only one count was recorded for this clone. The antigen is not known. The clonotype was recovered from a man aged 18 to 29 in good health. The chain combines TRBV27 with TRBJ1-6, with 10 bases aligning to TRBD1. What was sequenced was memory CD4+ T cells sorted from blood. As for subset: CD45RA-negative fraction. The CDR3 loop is CASSPLAGQGMNNSPLHF. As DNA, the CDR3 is TGTGCCAGCAGCCCCTTAGCGGGACAGGGGATGAATAATTCACCCCTCCACTTT.